Listed below are T cell receptor beta chains from one sample, sequenced in a study of blood T cell repertoires in COVID-19. Libraries were prepared by immunoSEQ multiplex PCR; TCRdb keeps only in-frame clonotypes and omits some of them. The data show about 280,000 clones, around 90% seen once. The sample taken for sequencing was peripheral blood. These receptors all stem from a young man with active or convalescent COVID-19. Both conserved end residues are part of each CDR3. A D gene is named only where the DNA matches it firmly. Size values are once, few and many counts, or a class for expanded clones, and some rows have none.

d_gene	j_gene	abundance	v_gene	CDR3nt	CDR3aa
TRBD1	TRBJ2-5	NA	TRBV3-1/TRBV3-2	TGTGCCAGCAGCCAGAGGGGGCATGGGATCCAAGAGACCCAGTACTTC	CASSQRGHGIQETQYF
NA	TRBJ1-1	once	TRBV27	TGTGCCAGCAGTTTTTTGGGGTTGCGGGGCACTGAAGCTTTCTTT	CASSFLGLRGTEAFF
NA	TRBJ2-3	NA	TRBV14	TGTGCCAGCAGCCAGATAGCAGATACGCAGTATTTT	CASSQIADTQYF
TRBD2	TRBJ2-2	NA	TRBV12-5	TGTGCTAGTAGCCTGTGGGGGGGGTTCACCGGGGAGCTGTTTTTT	CASSLWGGFTGELFF
TRBD2	TRBJ2-7	NA	TRBV11-2	TGTGCCAGCACCGTATCGGGGGGCTCCTACGAGCAGTACTTC	CASTVSGGSYEQYF
TRBD1	TRBJ1-2	NA	TRBV19	TGTGCCAGTCGAACCGGGACAGGGGCTTTGTGGGGCTACACCTTC	CASRTGTGALWGYTF
TRBD1	TRBJ2-1	NA	TRBV7-6	TGTGCCAGCAGCCAATCGACAGGGAGCGAGCAGTTCTTC	CASSQSTGSEQFF
NA	TRBJ2-1	NA	TRBV11-3	TGTGCCAGCAGCGCGCAGACAGGATCACGGGAGCAGTTCTTC	CASSAQTGSREQFF
TRBD1	TRBJ1-2	NA	TRBV2	TGTGCCAGCAGTGCTGACAGGGTAGGCTACACCTTC	CASSADRVGYTF
NA	TRBJ2-7	NA	TRBV7-2	TGTGCCAGCAGCTTAGGGCCCGGGGGTCCTTACGAGCAGTACTTC	CASSLGPGGPYEQYF
NA	TRBJ1-1	once	TRBV7-9	TGTGCCAGCAGTCCACCATTCCGGACAGACCTCTTGGTGAACACTGAAGCTTTCTTT	CASSPPFRTDLLVNTEAFF
TRBD1	TRBJ1-5	NA	TRBV2	TGTGCCAGCAGTGAGGACCGACAGGGGTGGCAGCCCCAGCATTTT	CASSEDRQGWQPQHF
TRBD2	TRBJ2-2	NA	TRBV7-2	TGTGCCAGCAGCTTAACCGGGACTACGAACACCGGGGAGCTGTTTTTT	CASSLTGTTNTGELFF
NA	TRBJ2-3	NA	TRBV23-1	TGCGCCAGCAGTCACCACGAGTCGGGGGTTAAGGCAGATACGCAGTATTTT	CASSHHESGVKADTQYF
NA	TRBJ1-2	NA	TRBV9	TGTGCCAGCAGCGTAGGCGGGTTTGCCGATGGCTACACCTTC	CASSVGGFADGYTF
TRBD1	TRBJ1-3	once	TRBV18	TGTGCCAGCTCACCGCGTAAACAGGGGGCGTCTGGAAACACCATATATTTT	CASSPRKQGASGNTIYF
TRBD1	TRBJ2-7	NA	TRBV3-1/TRBV3-2	TGTGCCAGCAGCCCAGGGACAGGGACGGGTTACGAGCAGTACTTC	CASSPGTGTGYEQYF
TRBD2	TRBJ2-5	NA	TRBV5-6	TGTGCCAGCAGCCCTCTAGCGGGGAGTTACCAAGAGACCCAGTACTTC	CASSPLAGSYQETQYF
NA	TRBJ1-6	once	TRBV5-6	TGTGCCAGCAGTTCTAGGACAGCCACCTATAATTCACCCCTCCACTTT	CASSSRTATYNSPLHF
NA	TRBJ1-2	NA	TRBV6-5	TGTGCCAGACGGACAGAGGACTATGGCTACACCTTC	CARRTEDYGYTF
TRBD1	TRBJ2-7	NA	TRBV6-5	TGTGCCAGCAACCCGCCCCGGGACAGGGGCTACGAGCAGTACTTC	CASNPPRDRGYEQYF
NA	TRBJ2-1	NA	TRBV5-1	TGCGCCAGCAGCGGCCGGGACTTCTCCTACAATGAGCAGTTCTTC	CASSGRDFSYNEQFF
NA	TRBJ1-5	NA	TRBV7-2	TGTGCCAGCAGTTACGGGGGGAACGGTCAGCCCCAGCATTTT	CASSYGGNGQPQHF
TRBD1	TRBJ1-2	NA	TRBV4-3	TGCGCCAGCAGCCAAGACAGGGGGCCAGTCTATGGCTACACCTTC	CASSQDRGPVYGYTF
TRBD1	TRBJ1-3	NA	TRBV3-1/TRBV3-2	TGTGCCAGCAGCCTCGGACAGGGAGGAAACACCATATATTTT	CASSLGQGGNTIYF
NA	TRBJ2-7	NA	TRBV11-2	TGTGCCAGCAGCTTATCACAGGGTGGCTACGAGCAGTACTTC	CASSLSQGGYEQYF
TRBD1	TRBJ1-2	NA	TRBV2	TGTGCCAGCAGGACAGGGGGATATGGCTACACCTTC	CASRTGGYGYTF
NA	TRBJ1-1	once	TRBV5-1	TGCGCCAGCAGCTTGGGGGGAGGGACTGAAGCTTTCTTT	CASSLGGGTEAFF
NA	TRBJ2-5	NA	TRBV5-5	TGTGCCAGCAGCCATCCACAGGGCTGGGAGACCCAGTACTTC	CASSHPQGWETQYF
TRBD2	TRBJ2-3	NA	TRBV18	TGTGCCAGCTCACCAAACGGACTAGCGGGGGTAGATACGCAGTATTTT	CASSPNGLAGVDTQYF
TRBD2	TRBJ2-1	few	TRBV5-1	TGCGCCAGCAGCTCGGTAGCGGGGACTTACTACAATGAGCAGTTCTTC	CASSSVAGTYYNEQFF
TRBD2	TRBJ2-1	NA	TRBV7-3	TGTGCCAGCAGCGGGACTAGCGGGGACCCACGCAATGAGCAGTTCTTC	CASSGTSGDPRNEQFF
NA	TRBJ1-4	once	TRBV7-4	TGTGCCAGCATCTCCCCTCAAAGACAGGCAACTAATGAAAAACTGTTTTTT	CASISPQRQATNEKLFF
NA	TRBJ1-4	NA	TRBV13	TGTGCCAGCAGTTCTGGACACCCAACTAATGAAAAACTGTTTTTT	CASSSGHPTNEKLFF
NA	TRBJ2-7	NA	TRBV9	TGTGCCAGCAGCGGAGAGGCCTACGAGCAGTACTTC	CASSGEAYEQYF
TRBD1	TRBJ1-2	NA	TRBV4-1	TGCGCCAGCAGCCGGCGGGGATGGACAGGGATCTATGGCTACACCTTC	CASSRRGWTGIYGYTF
TRBD1	TRBJ2-1	NA	TRBV29-1	TGCAGCGTCGGCCGGGACAGGGCCTACAATGAGCAGTTCTTC	CSVGRDRAYNEQFF
NA	TRBJ1-4	once	TRBV5-5	TGTGCCAGCAGCTCCGCGGCGAGGAGACGAAATGAAAAACTGTTTTTT	CASSSAARRRNEKLFF